This T cell receptor beta chain was documented in a study of shared clonotypes between healthy human individuals. Study-wide points: Naive CD4 clonotypes overlapped across a few donors at roughly 5%. Though the depth was large, rarefaction showed that sorted-subset sequencing was incomplete.

V lost 3 bases to trimming and J lost 4 bases, with 24 bases between them. CDR3 size: 17 residues. Per the germline V gene, CDR1 is GTSNPN and CDR2 is SVGIG (reference sequence). In the sorted-subset replicate PCRs, 200 ng DNA, 25,000 to 35,000 T cell genomes, was used. Here immunoSEQ multiplex PCR was the method, and the copy in TCRdb shows in-frame clones only, minus some. The table records about 960,000 clones, 60% to 85% of them present only once. On this clone itself: Its specificity is unknown.

The TCR sequence derives from a man younger than 35 in good health. V is TRBV30 and J is TRBJ1-2; maybe TRBD1 (5 bases). The material sequenced was memory CD4+ T cells sorted from blood. As for subset: CD45RA-negative fraction. CDR3: CAWRMRDRLAGSYGYTF. The CDR3 coding sequence is TGTGCCTGGAGGATGAGGGACCGCCTAGCTGGTTCCTATGGCTACACCTTC.